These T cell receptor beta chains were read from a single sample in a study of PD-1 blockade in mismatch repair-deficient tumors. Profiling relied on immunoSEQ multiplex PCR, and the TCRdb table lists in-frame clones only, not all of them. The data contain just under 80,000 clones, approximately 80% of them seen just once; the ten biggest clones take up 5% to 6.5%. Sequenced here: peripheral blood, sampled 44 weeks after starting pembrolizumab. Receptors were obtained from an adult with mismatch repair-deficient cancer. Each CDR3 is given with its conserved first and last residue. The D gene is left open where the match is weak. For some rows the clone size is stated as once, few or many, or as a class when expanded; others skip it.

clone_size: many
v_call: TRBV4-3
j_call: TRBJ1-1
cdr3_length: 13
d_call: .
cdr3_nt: TGCGCCAGCAGCCGAGAGGGTAGCACTGAAGCTTTCTTT
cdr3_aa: CASSREGSTEAFF

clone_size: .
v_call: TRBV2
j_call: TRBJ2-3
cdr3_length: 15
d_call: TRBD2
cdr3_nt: TGTGCCAGCAGTTTGACTAGCGGGACGACAGATACGCAGTATTTT
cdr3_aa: CASSLTSGTTDTQYF

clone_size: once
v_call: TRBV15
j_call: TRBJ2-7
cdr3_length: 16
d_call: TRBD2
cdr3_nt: TGTGCCACCAGCAGAGGACTAGCGGGTAAACCCTACGAGCAGTACTTC
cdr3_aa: CATSRGLAGKPYEQYF

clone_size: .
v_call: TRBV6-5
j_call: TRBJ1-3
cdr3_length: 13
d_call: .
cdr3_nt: TGTGCCAGCAGTATTAATTCGGGAAACACCATATATTTT
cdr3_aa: CASSINSGNTIYF

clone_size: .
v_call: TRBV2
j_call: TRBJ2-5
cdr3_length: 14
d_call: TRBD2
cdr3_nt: TGTGCCAGCAGTGAAGCGGGAGGGTCAGAGACCCAGTACTTC
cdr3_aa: CASSEAGGSETQYF

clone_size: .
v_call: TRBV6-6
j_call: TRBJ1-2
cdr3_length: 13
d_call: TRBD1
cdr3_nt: TGTGCCAGCAGTTACGGGGCAGGGGGTGGCTACACCTTC
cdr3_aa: CASSYGAGGGYTF

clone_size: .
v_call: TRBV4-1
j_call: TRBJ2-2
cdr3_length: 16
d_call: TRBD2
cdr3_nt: TGCGCCAGCAGCTCCAGGACTAGCGGGAGTGCTGGGGAGCTGTTTTTT
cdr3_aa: CASSSRTSGSAGELFF

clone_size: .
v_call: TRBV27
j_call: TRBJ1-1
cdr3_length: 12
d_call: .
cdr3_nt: TGTGCCAGCAGTTTATCGGGCACTGAAGCTTTCTTT
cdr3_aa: CASSLSGTEAFF

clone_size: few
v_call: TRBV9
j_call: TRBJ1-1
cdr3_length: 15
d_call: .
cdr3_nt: TGTGCCAGCAGCGTAGCCGGGACGGCCTACACTGAAGCTTTCTTT
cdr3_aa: CASSVAGTAYTEAFF

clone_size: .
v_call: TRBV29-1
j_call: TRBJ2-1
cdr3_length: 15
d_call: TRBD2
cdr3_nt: TGCAGCGTCAGACCACTAGCGGGCTCCTACAATGAGCAGTTCTTC
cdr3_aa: CSVRPLAGSYNEQFF

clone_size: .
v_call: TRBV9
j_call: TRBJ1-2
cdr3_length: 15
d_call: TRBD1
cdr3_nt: TGTGCCAGCAGCCCTTTTTCGGGACAGGGGTCTGGCTACACCTTC
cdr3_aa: CASSPFSGQGSGYTF

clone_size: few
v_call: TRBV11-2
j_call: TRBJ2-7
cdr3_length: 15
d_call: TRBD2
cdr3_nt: TGTGCCAGCAGCTCAACTAGCGGTCTGGCCTACGAGCAGTACTTC
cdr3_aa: CASSSTSGLAYEQYF

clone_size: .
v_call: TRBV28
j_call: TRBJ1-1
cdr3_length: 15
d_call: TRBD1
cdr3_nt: TGTGCCAGCAGGCCTTACAGAACACAGGGGGCGGTGGCTTTCTTT
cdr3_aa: CASRPYRTQGAVAFF

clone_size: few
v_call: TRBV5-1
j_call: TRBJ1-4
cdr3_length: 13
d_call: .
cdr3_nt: TGCGCCAGCAGCTTGGACCAGGGGGAAAAACTGTTTTTT
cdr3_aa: CASSLDQGEKLFF

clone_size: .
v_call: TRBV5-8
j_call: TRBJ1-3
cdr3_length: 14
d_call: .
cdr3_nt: TGTGCCAGCAGCGCACAGAACACTGGAAACACCATATATTTT
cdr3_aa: CASSAQNTGNTIYF

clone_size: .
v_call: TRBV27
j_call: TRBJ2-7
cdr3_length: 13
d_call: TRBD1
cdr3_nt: TGTGCCAGCAGACAGGGACAGGGCAACGAGCAGTACTTC
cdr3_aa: CASRQGQGNEQYF

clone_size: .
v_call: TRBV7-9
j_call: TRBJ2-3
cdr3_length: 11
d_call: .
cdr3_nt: TGTGCCAGCAGCGTTACAGATACGCAGTATTTT
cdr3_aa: CASSVTDTQYF

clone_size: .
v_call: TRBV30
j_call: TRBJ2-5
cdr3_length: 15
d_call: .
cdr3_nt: TGTGCCTGGAGTGTACTTGGGGTAGCGGAAGAGACCCAGTACTTC
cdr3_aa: CAWSVLGVAEETQYF

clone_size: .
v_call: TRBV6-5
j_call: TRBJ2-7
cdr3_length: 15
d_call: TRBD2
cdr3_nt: TGTGCCAGCAGTTACAGGACTAGCGGGGATTCTGGGCAGTACTTC
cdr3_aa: CASSYRTSGDSGQYF

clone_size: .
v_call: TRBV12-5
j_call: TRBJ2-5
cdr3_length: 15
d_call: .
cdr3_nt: TGTGCTAGTGGTCCATTTAGCGGAGGTGGGGAGACCCAGTACTTC
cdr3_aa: CASGPFSGGGETQYF

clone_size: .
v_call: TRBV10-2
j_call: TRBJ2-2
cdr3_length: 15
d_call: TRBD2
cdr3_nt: TGCGCCAGTGCCGGGGGACTAGCGGGAACCGGGGAGCTGTTTTTT
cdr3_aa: CASAGGLAGTGELFF

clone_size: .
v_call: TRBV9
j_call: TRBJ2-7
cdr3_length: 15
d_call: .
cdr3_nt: TGTGCCAGCAGCGTAGACTTAGGGGTGGCCTACGAGCAGTACTTC
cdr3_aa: CASSVDLGVAYEQYF

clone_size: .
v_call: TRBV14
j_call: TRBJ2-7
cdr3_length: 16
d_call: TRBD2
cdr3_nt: TGTGCCAGCAGCCCTCGCCCTAGCGGGAGGGCCAGCGAGCAGTACTTC
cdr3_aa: CASSPRPSGRASEQYF

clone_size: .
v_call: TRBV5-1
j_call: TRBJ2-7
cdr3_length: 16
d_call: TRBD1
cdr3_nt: TGCGCCAGCAGCCTGGACTTAGGGACAGGGCGGTACGAGCAGTACTTC
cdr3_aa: CASSLDLGTGRYEQYF

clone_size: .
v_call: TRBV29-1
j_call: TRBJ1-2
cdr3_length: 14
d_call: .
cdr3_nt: TGCAGCGTTGGGGGCAGTCCAAGCCACTATGGCTACACCTTC
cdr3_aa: CSVGGSPSHYGYTF

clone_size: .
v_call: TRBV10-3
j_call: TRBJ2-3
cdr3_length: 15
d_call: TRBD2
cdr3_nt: TGTGCCATCGGAGGCCTAGCGGGTAGCACAGATACGCAGTATTTT
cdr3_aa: CAIGGLAGSTDTQYF

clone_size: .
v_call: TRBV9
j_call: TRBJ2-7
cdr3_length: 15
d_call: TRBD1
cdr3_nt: TGTGCCAGCAGCCCCCAAGGGACAGGGGTAGACGAGCAGTACTTC
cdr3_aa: CASSPQGTGVDEQYF

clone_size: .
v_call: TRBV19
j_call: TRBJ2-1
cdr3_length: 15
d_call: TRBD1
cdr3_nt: TGTGCCAGTAGTGTCTTTAAACAGGGGTACAATGAGCAGTTCTTC
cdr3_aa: CASSVFKQGYNEQFF

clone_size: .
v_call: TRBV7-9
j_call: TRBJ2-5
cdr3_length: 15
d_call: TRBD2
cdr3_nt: TGTGCCAGCTTATCTACTAGCGGGCTACAAGAGACCCAGTACTTC
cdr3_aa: CASLSTSGLQETQYF

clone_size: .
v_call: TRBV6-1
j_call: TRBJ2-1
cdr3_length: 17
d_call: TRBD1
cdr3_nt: TGTGCCAGCAGTGAAGCCCTGGGACAGGGGTTGATCCCTGAGCAGTTCTTC
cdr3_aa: CASSEALGQGLIPEQFF

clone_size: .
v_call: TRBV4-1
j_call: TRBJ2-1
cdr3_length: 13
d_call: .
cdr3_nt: TGCGCCAGCAGCCAAGATCCTAGTCGGGAGCAGTTCTTC
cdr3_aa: CASSQDPSREQFF

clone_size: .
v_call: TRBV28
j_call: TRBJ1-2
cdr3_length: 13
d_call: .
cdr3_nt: TGTGCCAGCAGATCAACAGGGCCGGAGGGCTACACCTTC
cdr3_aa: CASRSTGPEGYTF

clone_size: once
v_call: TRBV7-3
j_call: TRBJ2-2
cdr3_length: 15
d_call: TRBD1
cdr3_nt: TGTGCCAGCAGCTCCACAACTCAGGGGGCCGGGGAGCTGTTTTTT
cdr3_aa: CASSSTTQGAGELFF

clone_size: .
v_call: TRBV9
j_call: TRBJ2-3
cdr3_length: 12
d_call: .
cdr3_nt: TGTGCCAGCAGCCCTTACACAGATACGCAGTATTTT
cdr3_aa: CASSPYTDTQYF

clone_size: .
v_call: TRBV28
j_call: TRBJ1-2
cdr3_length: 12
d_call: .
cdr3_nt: TGTGCCAGCACCATAAATAACTATGGCTACACCTTC
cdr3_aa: CASTINNYGYTF